Below are 9 T cell receptor beta chains sequenced from a single sample in a study of blood T cell repertoires in COVID-19. TCRdb's copy holds only in-frame clones and misses some; the assay was immunoSEQ multiplex PCR. The sample consists of around 170,000 clones, roughly 85% of them appearing once. What was sequenced was PBMCs or T cells enriched from blood (not recorded which). These receptors all come from a woman between 18 and 29 years old who had recovered from COVID-19.

V is TRBV7-9 and J is TRBJ1-2; 7 bases align to TRBD1. Germline CDR1 reads SEHNR; CDR2 reads FQNEAQ (reference sequence). The CDR3 covers 15 residues. V shed 5 bases and J 7 bases; nucleotides not matched to a gene: 13. In DNA, the CDR3 is TGTGCCAGCAGCGAATGGGACAGTTTTGCTCTTGGCTACACCTTC. It encodes CASSEWDSFALGYTF. The full variable domain, rest sourced from reference TRBV7-9 and TRBJ1-2, is DTGVSQNPRHKITKRGQNVTFRCDPISEHNRLYWYRQTLGQGPEFLTYFQNEAQLEKSRLLSDRFSAERPKGSFSTLEIQRTEQGDSAMYLCASSEWDSFALGYTFGSGTRLTVV.

The V and J genes are TRBV28 and TRBJ2-2, with D perhaps TRBD1 (6 bases). In germline, CDR1 is MDHEN, CDR2 SYDVKM. The CDR3 has 15 amino acids. V was cut by 5 bases and J by 5 bases, with 15 bases left in between. The CDR3 reads CASSRGDRSTGELFF. In DNA, the CDR3 is TGTGCCAGCAGTAGGGGAGACAGGTCAACCGGGGAGCTGTTTTTT.

The CDR3 spells CASSSGTSGPSTDTQYF. The DNA of the CDR3 is TGTGCCAGCAGCTCAGGGACTAGCGGGCCTAGCACAGATACGCAGTATTTT. The chain has TRBV5-8 and TRBJ2-3; 12 positions agree with TRBD2. CDR1 and CDR2 (germline): SGHTS, YDEGEE. J gave up 0 bases and V 3 bases, and 5 bases lay outside the gene matches. This CDR3 has 17 amino acids.

J is TRBJ1-2 and V is TRBV10-3; TRBD1 matches at 11 bases. The ends lost 0 bases at V and 3 bases at J; junction bases unmatched: 3. This CDR3 region has 16 residues. Germline CDR1 ENHRY, CDR2 SYGVKD. This CDR3 reads CAISESGTGGYYGYTF. Here the CDR3 DNA reads TGTGCCATCAGTGAGTCCGGGACAGGGGGGTACTATGGCTACACCTTC.

This rearrangement joins TRBV7-3 to TRBJ1-1; D is unclear. CDR1 and CDR2 from the germline V gene are SGHTA and FQGTGA. Deletions cut 3 bases from V and 5 bases from J, with 10 bases between. The CDR3 sequence is 13 residues long. The CDR3 DNA reads TGTGCCAGCAGCTTTGGTGAGAAAACTGAAGCTTTCTTT. The encoded protein is CASSFGEKTEAFF. Filled out from reference TRBV7-3 and TRBJ1-1, the complete variable domain reads GAGVSQTPSNKVTEKGKYVELRCDPISGHTALYWYRQSLGQGPEFLIYFQGTGAADDSGLPNDRFFAVRPEGSVSTLKIQRTERGDSAVYLCASSFGEKTEAFFGQGTRLTVV.

DNA of the CDR3: TGTGCCAGCAGCCCAGCCCTTGTGTGGGGCGTGAATAACGAGCAGTACTTC. As protein: CASSPALVWGVNNEQYF. The gene calls are TRBV7-8 and TRBJ2-7, with D possibly being TRBD1 (5 bases). Germline lookup yields CDR1 SGHVS and CDR2 FQNEAQ. Between the trimmed V and J ends, which lost 5 bases and 5 bases, there was a span of 25 bases. This CDR3 spans 17 amino acids.

The chain recombines TRBV16 with TRBJ1-5; D not certain. Germline CDR1 is KGHSY and CDR2 is FQNENV. V was pared by 4 bases and J by 9 bases, with 16 bases between. The CDR3 has 14 amino acids. In DNA, the CDR3 is TGTGCCAGCAGCCCAAGGCGGGGTCCCTGGCCCCAGCATTTT. It translates to CASSPRRGPWPQHF.

The J gene is TRBJ1-5, the V gene TRBV3-1 (or the pseudogene TRBV3-2), with D unclear. This CDR3 is built from 15 residues. Per the germline V gene, CDR1 is LGHDT and CDR2 is YNNKEL (reference sequence). V was trimmed by 1 base and J by 4 bases, leaving 11 bases between them. CDR3: CASSQGGLGNQPQHF. The CDR3 nucleotides are TGTGCCAGCAGCCAAGGAGGTTTGGGTAATCAGCCCCAGCATTTT.

The V call is TRBV25-1, the J call TRBJ1-6; 7 bases are shared with TRBD1. This CDR3 has 16 amino acids. V lost 6 bases and J lost 8; bases outside the gene matches: 13. Germline assignment: CDR1 MGHDK and CDR2 SYGVNS. Here the CDR3 reads CASRESKTGWDSPLHF. The CDR3 nucleotides are TGTGCCAGCAGAGAGAGTAAGACAGGGTGGGATTCACCCCTCCACTTT.